Listed below are T cell receptor beta chains from one sample, sequenced in a study of spatial heterogeneity in lung cancer. One entry per CDR3 protein results from TCRdb running MiXCR on the 5' RACE reads. The sample lists around 87,000 distinct CDR3 sequences, 9.5% to 15% occurring once. The sequences come from PBMCs, collected at surgery. The receptors derive from a male donor with early-stage non-small cell lung cancer. Both conserved end residues are part of each CDR3.

>TRBV10-3|TRBJ2-3
CAISDASGRSDTQYF
>TRBV7-2|TRBJ2-5
CASSLGLAGGQETQYF
>TRBV23-1|TRBJ2-1
CASSQSERGGDNEQFF
>TRBV6-5|TRBJ2-5
CASSYSSSGARTQYF
>TRBV28|TRBJ1-5
CASSPAGFEVLSNQPQHF
>TRBV28|TRBJ1-2
CASSRPGYGYTF
>TRBV11-2|TRBJ2-3
CASSWAGAPTDTQYF
>TRBV3-1|TRBJ1-4
CASSPGTEYEKLFF
>TRBV28|TRBJ1-1
CASSLGRRRMNTEAFF
>TRBV5-1|TRBJ2-2
CASSRLAPSTGELFF
>TRBV12-3/TRBV12-4|TRBJ2-7
CASSRGENEQYF
>TRBV28|TRBJ1-5
CASSLGEVSNQPQHF
>TRBV4-3|TRBJ1-4
CASSQVGGDGEKLFF
>TRBV7-3|TRBJ2-5
CASSRTAQETQYF
>TRBV6-6|TRBJ2-3
CASSYGQSTDTQYF
>TRBV11-2|TRBJ2-7
CASSLEASGFLHEQYF
>TRBV7-3|TRBJ1-1
CASSLQGGVNTEAFF
>TRBV2|TRBJ2-6
CASTLDSSGANVLTF
>TRBV6-2/TRBV6-3|TRBJ2-3
CASSYRQVAGTQYF
>TRBV15|TRBJ1-5
CATSRDPRGDQPQHF
>TRBV13|TRBJ2-7
CAISEGRGGDEQYF
>TRBV28|TRBJ2-6
CASSDGTSGLPSGANVLTF
>TRBV13|TRBJ2-3
CASASYGTDTQYF
>TRBV6-5|TRBJ2-7
CASSSSAGRNEQYF
>TRBV6-5|TRBJ1-2
CASSFGTGGSGYTF
>TRBV3-1|TRBJ1-1
CASSPLGNTEAFF
>TRBV29-1|TRBJ2-1
CSVYGTPSEQFF
>TRBV2|TRBJ2-1
CATTGSRTYNEQFF
>TRBV5-4|TRBJ2-7
CASSFGADDEQYF
>TRBV9|TRBJ2-7
CASSVASLAQTYEQYF
>TRBV9|TRBJ2-2
CASSPPLASGGAAGELFF
>TRBV5-1|TRBJ1-1
CASSPTGQYEAFF
>TRBV7-3|TRBJ2-3
CASSPGVAASFTDTQYF
>TRBV20-1|TRBJ2-7
CSAPASGRSYEQYF
>TRBV20-1|TRBJ2-7
CSATSGSNPYEQYF
>TRBV19|TRBJ1-2
CASRTGTGDYGYTF
>TRBV14|TRBJ2-3
CASSQPEAGGGGDTQYF
>TRBV10-3|TRBJ2-1
CAISELDSSEQFF
>TRBV4-1|TRBJ2-6
CASSQGGQGVTGANVLTF
>TRBV2|TRBJ2-1
CASSQWTSGAYNEQFF
>TRBV29-1|TRBJ1-1
CSARGGVGNTEAFF